This TCR beta chain was retrieved from a study of cytotoxic CD8 clonotypes in ibrutinib-treated CLL. Study-wide results and caveats: Pretreatment clonality was elevated relative to age-matched healthy donors and paralleled circulating CD8+ T-cell counts.

This clone turned up a few times. Its antigen is still unknown. TCRdb's table, derived via immunoSEQ multiplex PCR, lists solely in-frame clones and lacks some. Among under 150,000 clones listed, about 84% were seen once. The V gene end was trimmed by 6 bases and the J gene end by 5 bases; junction bases not matched to a gene: 5. The CDR3 sequence is 15 residues long. CDR1 is SNHLY and CDR2 is FYNNEI in the germline V gene. V gene TRBV2 combines with J gene TRBJ1-4; TRBD1 matches at 11 bases. Sequenced here: PBMCs, sampled after 36 months of ibrutinib treatment. This TCR was recovered from a human donor with chronic lymphocytic leukemia. CDR3 DNA sequence: TGTGCCAGCAGCAGGGACAGGGGGTGGAATGAAAAACTGTTTTTT. Its protein product is CASSRDRGWNEKLFF.